This T cell receptor beta chain originates from a study of blood T cell repertoires in COVID-19. Study overall: Samples representing acute and convalescent COVID-19 were sourced from the United States, Italy and Spain. The cDNA or gDNA used as material had been derived from T cells, B-cell-depleted T cells, or PBMCs.

Original methodology: Nucleated cell counts were estimated from reference gene primer amplification. TCRdb keeps only in-frame clones here, not all; method: immunoSEQ multiplex PCR. V, J and clone size derive from that table, while D and trimming were established from the DNA sequence. This table has 50,000 to 65,000 clones, 72% appearing once. Followed longitudinally, the Seattle patients had been enrolled during active infection. A few counts support this clone. Germline CDR1 is SEHNR and CDR2 is FQNEAQ (reference sequence). Trimming stripped 0 bases from V and 8 bases from J, with 10 bases between. The CDR3 spans 13 residues.

Sequencing used peripheral blood. The chain has TRBV7-9 and TRBJ1-2; D is uncertain. The receptor was isolated from a woman in her 70s with COVID-19, enrolled during active disease. The chain's CDR3 is CASSLAKPEGYTF. DNA of the CDR3: TGTGCCAGCAGCTTAGCGAAACCGGAGGGCTACACCTTC.